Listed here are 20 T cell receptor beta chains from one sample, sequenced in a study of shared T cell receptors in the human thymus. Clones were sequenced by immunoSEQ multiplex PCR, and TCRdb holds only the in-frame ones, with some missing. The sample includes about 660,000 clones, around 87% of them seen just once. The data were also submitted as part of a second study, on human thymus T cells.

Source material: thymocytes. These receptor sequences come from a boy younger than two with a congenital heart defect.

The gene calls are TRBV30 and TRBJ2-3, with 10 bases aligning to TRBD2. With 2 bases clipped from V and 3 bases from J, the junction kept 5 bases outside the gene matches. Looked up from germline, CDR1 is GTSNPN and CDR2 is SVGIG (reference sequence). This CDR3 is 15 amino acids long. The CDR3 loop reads CAWSSGRAGTDTQYF. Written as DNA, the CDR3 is TGTGCCTGGAGTAGCGGGAGGGCCGGGACAGATACGCAGTATTTT. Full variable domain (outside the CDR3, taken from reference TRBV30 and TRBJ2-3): SQTIHQWPATLVQPVGSPLSLECTVEGTSNPNLYWYRQAAGRGLQLLFYSVGIGQISSEVPQNLSASRPQDRQFILSSKKLLLSDSGFYLCAWSSGRAGTDTQYFGPGTRLTVL.

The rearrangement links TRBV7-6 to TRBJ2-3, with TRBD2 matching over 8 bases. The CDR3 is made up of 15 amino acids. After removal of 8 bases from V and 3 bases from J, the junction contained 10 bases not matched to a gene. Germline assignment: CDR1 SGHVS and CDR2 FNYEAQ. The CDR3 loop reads CASSVRPSGTDTQYF. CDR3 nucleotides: TGTGCCAGCTCGGTTAGGCCTAGCGGGACAGATACGCAGTATTTT. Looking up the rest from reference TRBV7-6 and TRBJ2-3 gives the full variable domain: GAGVSQSPRYKVTKRGQDVALRCDPISGHVSLYWYRQALGQGPEFLTYFNYEAQQDKSGLPNDRFSAERPEGSISTLTIQRTEQRDSAMYRCASSVRPSGTDTQYFGPGTRLTVL.

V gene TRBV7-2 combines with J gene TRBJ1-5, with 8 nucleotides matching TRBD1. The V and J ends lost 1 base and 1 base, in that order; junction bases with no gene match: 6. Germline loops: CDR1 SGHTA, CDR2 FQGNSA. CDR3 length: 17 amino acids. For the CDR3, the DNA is TGTGCCAGCAGCTTAGAGGCAGGGGGCAGGAGCAATCAGCCCCAGCATTTT. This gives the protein CASSLEAGGRSNQPQHF.

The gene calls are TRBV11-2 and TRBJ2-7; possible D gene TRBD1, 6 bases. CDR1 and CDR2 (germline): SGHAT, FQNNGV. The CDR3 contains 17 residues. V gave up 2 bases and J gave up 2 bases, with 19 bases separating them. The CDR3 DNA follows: TGTGCCAGCAGCTTAACCCCTCCACCACAGGGAGCCTACGAGCAGTACTTC. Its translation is CASSLTPPPQGAYEQYF.

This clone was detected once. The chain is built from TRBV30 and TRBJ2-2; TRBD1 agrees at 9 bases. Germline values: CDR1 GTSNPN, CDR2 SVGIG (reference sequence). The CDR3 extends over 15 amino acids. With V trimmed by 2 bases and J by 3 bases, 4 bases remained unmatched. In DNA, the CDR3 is TGTGCCTGGAGTATCCGGACAGGGGACACCGGGGAGCTGTTTTTT. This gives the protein CAWSIRTGDTGELFF. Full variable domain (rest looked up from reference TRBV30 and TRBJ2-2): SQTIHQWPATLVQPVGSPLSLECTVEGTSNPNLYWYRQAAGRGLQLLFYSVGIGQISSEVPQNLSASRPQDRQFILSSKKLLLSDSGFYLCAWSIRTGDTGELFFGEGSRLTVL.

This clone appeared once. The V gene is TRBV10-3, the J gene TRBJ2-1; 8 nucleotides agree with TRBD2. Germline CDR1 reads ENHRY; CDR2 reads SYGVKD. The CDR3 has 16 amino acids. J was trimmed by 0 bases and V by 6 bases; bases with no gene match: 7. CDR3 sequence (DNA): TGTGCCATCAGCGCGATCGGGACTAGCTCCTACAATGAGCAGTTCTTC. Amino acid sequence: CAISAIGTSSYNEQFF.

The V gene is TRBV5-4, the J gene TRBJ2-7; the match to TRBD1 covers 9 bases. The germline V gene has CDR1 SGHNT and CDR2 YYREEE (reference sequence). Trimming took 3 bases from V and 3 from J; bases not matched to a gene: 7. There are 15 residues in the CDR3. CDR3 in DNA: TGTGCCAGCAGCTCCCCGGGACAGGGATTCTACGAGCAGTACTTC. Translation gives CASSSPGQGFYEQYF.

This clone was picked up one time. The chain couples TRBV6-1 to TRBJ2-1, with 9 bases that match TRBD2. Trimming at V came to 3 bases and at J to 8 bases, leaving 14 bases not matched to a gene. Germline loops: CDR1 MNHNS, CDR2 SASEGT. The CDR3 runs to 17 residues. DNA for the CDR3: TGTGCCAGCAGTGACCCGGGAGTAGCGGGAGTTTCGGATGAGCAGTTCTTC. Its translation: CASSDPGVAGVSDEQFF.

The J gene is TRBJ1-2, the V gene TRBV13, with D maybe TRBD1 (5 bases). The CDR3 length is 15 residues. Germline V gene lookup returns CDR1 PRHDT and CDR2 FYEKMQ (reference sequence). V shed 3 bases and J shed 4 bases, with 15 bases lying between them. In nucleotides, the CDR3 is TGTGCCAGCAGCTTGTTACAGGCGAAGGGCTATGGCTACACCTTC. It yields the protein CASSLLQAKGYGYTF. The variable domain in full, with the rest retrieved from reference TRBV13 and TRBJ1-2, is AAGVIQSPRHLIKEKRETATLKCYPIPRHDTVYWYQQGPGQDPQFLISFYEKMQSDKGSIPDRFSAQQFSDYHSELNMSSLELGDSALYFCASSLLQAKGYGYTFGSGTRLTVV.

CDR3 sequence: CASSPRGQFF. The CDR3 DNA reads TGTGCCAGCAGCCCCAGAGGGCAGTTCTTC. The chain recombines TRBV11-3 with TRBJ2-1; no clear D. The CDR3 contains 10 residues. The germline gives CDR1 SGHNT, CDR2 YENEEA. V was cut by 5 bases and J by 12 bases, with 8 bases left in between.

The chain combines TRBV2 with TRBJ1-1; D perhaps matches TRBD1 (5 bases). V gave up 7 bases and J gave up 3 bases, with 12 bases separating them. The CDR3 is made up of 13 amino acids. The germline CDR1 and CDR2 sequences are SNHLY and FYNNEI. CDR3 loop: CASKTAADTEAFF. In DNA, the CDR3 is TGTGCCAGCAAGACAGCTGCGGACACTGAAGCTTTCTTT.

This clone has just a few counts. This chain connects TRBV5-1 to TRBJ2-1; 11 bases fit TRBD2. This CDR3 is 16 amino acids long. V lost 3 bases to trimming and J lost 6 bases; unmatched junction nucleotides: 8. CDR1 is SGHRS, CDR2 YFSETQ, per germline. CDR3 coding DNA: TGCGCCAGCAGCTCGGACAGCGGACTAGCGGGCAATGAGCAGTTCTTC. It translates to CASSSDSGLAGNEQFF.

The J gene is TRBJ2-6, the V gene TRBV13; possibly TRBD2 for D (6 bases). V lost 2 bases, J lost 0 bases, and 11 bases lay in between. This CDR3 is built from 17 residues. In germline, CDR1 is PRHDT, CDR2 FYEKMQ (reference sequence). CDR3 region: CASSLSGLRSGANVLTF. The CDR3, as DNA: TGTGCCAGCAGCTTATCGGGACTGCGCTCTGGGGCCAACGTCCTGACTTTC.

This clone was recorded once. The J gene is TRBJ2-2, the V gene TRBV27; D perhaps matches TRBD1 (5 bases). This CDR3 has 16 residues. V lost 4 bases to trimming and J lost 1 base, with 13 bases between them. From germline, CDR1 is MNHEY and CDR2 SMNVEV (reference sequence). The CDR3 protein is CASSCPAQGNTGELFF. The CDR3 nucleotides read TGTGCCAGCAGTTGTCCGGCGCAGGGGAACACCGGGGAGCTGTTTTTT.

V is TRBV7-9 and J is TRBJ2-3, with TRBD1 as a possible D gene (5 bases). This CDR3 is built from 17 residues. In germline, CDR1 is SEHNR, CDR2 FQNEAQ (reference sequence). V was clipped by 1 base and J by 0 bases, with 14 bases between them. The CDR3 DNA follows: TGTGCCAGCAGCTTAGGAGTCAGGGCTACGAGCACAGATACGCAGTATTTT. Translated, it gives CASSLGVRATSTDTQYF.

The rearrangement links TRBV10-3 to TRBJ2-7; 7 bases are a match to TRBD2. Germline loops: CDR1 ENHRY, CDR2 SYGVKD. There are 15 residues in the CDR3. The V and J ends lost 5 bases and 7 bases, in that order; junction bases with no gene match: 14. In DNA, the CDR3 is TGTGCCATCAGTCATGGACTAGTCACCTCATCGGAGCAGTACTTC. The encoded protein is CAISHGLVTSSEQYF.

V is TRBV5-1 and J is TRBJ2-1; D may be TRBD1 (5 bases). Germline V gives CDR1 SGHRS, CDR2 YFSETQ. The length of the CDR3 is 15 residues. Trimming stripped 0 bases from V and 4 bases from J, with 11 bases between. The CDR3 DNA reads TGCGCCAGCAGCTTGGTACAGGCCTCATACAATGAGCAGTTCTTC. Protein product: CASSLVQASYNEQFF. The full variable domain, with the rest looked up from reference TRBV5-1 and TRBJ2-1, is KAGVTQTPRYLIKTRGQQVTLSCSPISGHRSVSWYQQTPGQGLQFLFEYFSETQRNKGNFPGRFSGRQFSNSRSEMNVSTLELGDSALYLCASSLVQASYNEQFFGPGTRLTVL.

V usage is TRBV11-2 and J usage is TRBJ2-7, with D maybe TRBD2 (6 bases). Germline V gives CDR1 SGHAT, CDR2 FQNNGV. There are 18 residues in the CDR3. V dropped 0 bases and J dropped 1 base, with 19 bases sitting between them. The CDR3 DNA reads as TGTGCCAGCAGCTTAGATCGGCTAGCGCAAGTCGAATCCTACGAGCAGTACTTC. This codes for CASSLDRLAQVESYEQYF.

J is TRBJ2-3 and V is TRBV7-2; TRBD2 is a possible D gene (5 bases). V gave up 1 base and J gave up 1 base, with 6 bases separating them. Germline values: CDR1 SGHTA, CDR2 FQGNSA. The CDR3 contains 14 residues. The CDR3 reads CASSLVSGTDTQYF. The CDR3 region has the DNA TGTGCCAGCAGCTTAGTTAGCGGCACAGATACGCAGTATTTT.

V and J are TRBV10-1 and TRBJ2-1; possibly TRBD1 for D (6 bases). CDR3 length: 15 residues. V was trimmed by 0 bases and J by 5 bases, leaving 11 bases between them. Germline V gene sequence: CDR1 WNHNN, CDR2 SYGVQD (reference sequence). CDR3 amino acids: CASSESGDTDNEQFF. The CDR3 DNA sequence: TGCGCCAGCAGTGAGTCAGGGGACACCGACAATGAGCAGTTCTTC.